This T cell receptor beta chain is drawn from a study of blood T cell repertoires in COVID-19. Sequencing used immunoSEQ multiplex PCR; TCRdb keeps in-frame clones, though not all of them. The top ten clones hold about 5% of a sample with some 70,000 clones, 85% to 90% of them seen once. This clone occurred once. Input material: peripheral blood. This clonotype originated in a man aged 45-65 years with acute or convalescent COVID-19.

This CDR3 is CASSQDQGREGDTGELFF. CDR3 sequence (DNA): TGTGCCAGCAGCCAAGATCAGGGGCGGGAGGGGGACACCGGGGAGCTGTTTTTT. The J gene is TRBJ2-2, the V gene TRBV4-2, with 9 nucleotides matching TRBD2. After removal of 0 bases from V and 3 bases from J, the junction contained 8 bases not matched to a gene. Looked up from germline, CDR1 is LGHNA and CDR2 is YNFKEQ. The length of the CDR3 is 18 residues.